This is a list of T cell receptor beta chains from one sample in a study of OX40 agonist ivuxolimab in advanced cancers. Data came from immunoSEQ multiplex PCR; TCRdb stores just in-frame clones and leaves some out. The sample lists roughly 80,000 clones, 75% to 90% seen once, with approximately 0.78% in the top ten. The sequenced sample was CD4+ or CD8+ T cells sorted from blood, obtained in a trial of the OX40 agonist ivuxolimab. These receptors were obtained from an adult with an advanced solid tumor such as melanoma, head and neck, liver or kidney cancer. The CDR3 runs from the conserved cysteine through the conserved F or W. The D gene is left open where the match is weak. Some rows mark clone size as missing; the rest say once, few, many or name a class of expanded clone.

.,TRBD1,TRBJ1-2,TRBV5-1,TGCGCCAGCAGACCGGACAGGGGCCCTAACTATGGCTACACCTTC,CASRPDRGPNYGYTF
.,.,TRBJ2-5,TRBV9,TGTGCCAGCAGCGTGACCGACAGGACTAGGGAGACCCAGTACTTC,CASSVTDRTRETQYF
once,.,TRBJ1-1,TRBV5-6,TGTGCCAGCAGCTTGGGGGCGTCCGGGACTGAAGCTTTCTTT,CASSLGASGTEAFF
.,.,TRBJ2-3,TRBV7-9,TGTGCCAGCAGCTTATTGGGGGATGGCACAGATACGCAGTATTTT,CASSLLGDGTDTQYF
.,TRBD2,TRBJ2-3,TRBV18,TGTGCCAGCTCGCGCCGACTAGCGGGGAGGACGAGCACAGATACGCAGTATTTT,CASSRRLAGRTSTDTQYF
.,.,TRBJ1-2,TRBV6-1,TGTGCCAGCAGTGCCGCAGGGTTTAACTATGGCTACACCTTC,CASSAAGFNYGYTF
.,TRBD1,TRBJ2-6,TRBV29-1,TGCAGCGTTGGCCTCCCGGGACAGGGGTTATCTGGGGCCAACGTCCTGACTTTC,CSVGLPGQGLSGANVLTF
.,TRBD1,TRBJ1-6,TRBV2,TGTGCCAGCAGTGAAGTGGGGACAGCTAATAATTCACCCCTCCACTTT,CASSEVGTANNSPLHF
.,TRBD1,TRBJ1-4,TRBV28,TGTGCCAGCAGTGCGGGGACAGGAGTTGAAAAACTGTTTTTT,CASSAGTGVEKLFF
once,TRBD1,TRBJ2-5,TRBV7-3,TGTGCCAGCAGCTTAGGGGACAGGGGGCAGTTGGAGACCCAGTACTTC,CASSLGDRGQLETQYF
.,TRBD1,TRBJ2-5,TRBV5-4,TGTGCCAGCAGCTTGGGACAGGGGGTTCAAGAGACCCAGTACTTC,CASSLGQGVQETQYF
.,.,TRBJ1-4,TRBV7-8,TGTGCCAGCAGCCCTAGAACGGTTGATGAAAAACTGTTTTTT,CASSPRTVDEKLFF
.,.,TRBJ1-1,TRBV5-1,TGCGCCAGCGAGGTGGGATCGGGTGGCACTGAAGCTTTCTTT,CASEVGSGGTEAFF
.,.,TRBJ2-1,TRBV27,TGTGCCAGCAGCCGAGGGGTAGGTGCCTACAATGAGCAGTTCTTC,CASSRGVGAYNEQFF
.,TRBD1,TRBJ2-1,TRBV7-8,TGTGCCAGCAGCACTCGCGGACAGGGGGCAAATGAGCAGTTCTTC,CASSTRGQGANEQFF
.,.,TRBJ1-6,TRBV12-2,TGTGCAAGTCGCTCCCTAGTAAGGAGCCGAGCCGCGTATGCCTATAATTCACCCCTCCACTTT,CASRSLVRSRAAYAYNSPLHF
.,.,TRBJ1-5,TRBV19,TGTGCCAGTCACCGGGGGGCCCCCTGGGAGCCCCAGCATTTT,CASHRGAPWEPQHF
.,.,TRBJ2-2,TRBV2,TGTGCCAGCACCCTGCTCCAGGGAGGAAACACCGGGGAGCTGTTTTTT,CASTLLQGGNTGELFF
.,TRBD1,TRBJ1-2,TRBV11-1,TGTGCCAGCAGCTCCGACAGGGGAGGCGGCTACACCTTC,CASSSDRGGGYTF
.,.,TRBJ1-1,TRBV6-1,TGTGCCAGCAGTGAGGGGAACCACAGAATTGAAGCTTTCTTT,CASSEGNHRIEAFF
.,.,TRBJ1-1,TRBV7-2,TGTGCCAGCGGGACTCGTCCGGTCCGAGGGAACACTGAAGCTTTCTTT,CASGTRPVRGNTEAFF
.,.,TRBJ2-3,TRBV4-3,TGCGCCAGCAGCCAAGACTCCGGATCCGGGATTAGCACAGATACGCAGTATTTT,CASSQDSGSGISTDTQYF
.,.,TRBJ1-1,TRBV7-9,TGTGCCAGCAGCTTACCGGCCTTAACAAACACTGAAGCTTTCTTT,CASSLPALTNTEAFF
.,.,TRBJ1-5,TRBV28,TGTGCCAGCAGTACACCCCCGCTCCTACTTCTGGGCAATCAGCCCCAGCATTTT,CASSTPPLLLLGNQPQHF
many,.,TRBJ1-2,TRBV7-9,TGTGCCAGCAGCCCACCGAGGACCTCCGGATATGGCTACACCTTC,CASSPPRTSGYGYTF
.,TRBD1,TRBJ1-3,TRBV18,TGTGCCAGCTCACCCCCACAGGGGTTTGGAAACACCATATATTTT,CASSPPQGFGNTIYF
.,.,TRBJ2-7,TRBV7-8,TGTGCCAGCAGCTTAGGTGTGGGGGACTACGAGCAGTACTTC,CASSLGVGDYEQYF
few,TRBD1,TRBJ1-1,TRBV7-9,TGTGCCAGCAGCCCTGCGACAGGGAGGACTGAAGCTTTCTTT,CASSPATGRTEAFF
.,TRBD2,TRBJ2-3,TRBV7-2,TGTGCCAGCAGCCCAGGACTAGCGAGGACAGATACGCAGTATTTT,CASSPGLARTDTQYF
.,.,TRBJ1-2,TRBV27,TGTGCCAGCAGTCCCGCGGACATTCCGGGGTATGGCTACACCTTC,CASSPADIPGYGYTF
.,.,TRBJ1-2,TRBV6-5,TGTGCCAGCAGTTACGGATGGGGTCGGGGGAACTATGGCTACACCTTC,CASSYGWGRGNYGYTF
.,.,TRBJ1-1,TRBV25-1,TGTGCCAGCAGTGGGGAGATTTTTACTGAAGCTTTCTTT,CASSGEIFTEAFF
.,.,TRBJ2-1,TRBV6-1,TGTGCCAGCAGTGAACGATCTTCAGGCGGGGGCCTTTACAATGAGCAGTTCTTC,CASSERSSGGGLYNEQFF
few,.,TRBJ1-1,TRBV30,TGTGCCTACTCAGGGAGGGGCACTGAAGCTTTCTTT,CAYSGRGTEAFF
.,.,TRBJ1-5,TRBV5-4,TGTGCCAGCAGTGTATTTAATCAGCCCCAGCATTTT,CASSVFNQPQHF
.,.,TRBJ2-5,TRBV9,TGTGCCAGCAGCGCGAAAGATGGACAGTTCCAAGAGACCCAGTACTTC,CASSAKDGQFQETQYF
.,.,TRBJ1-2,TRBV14,TGTGCCAGCAGCCGAAATTCCAGGGTTCGCTACACCTTC,CASSRNSRVRYTF
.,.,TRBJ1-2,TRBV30,TGTGCCCACAATGCGGCCCCACATGGCTACACCTTC,CAHNAAPHGYTF
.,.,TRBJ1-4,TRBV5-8,TGTGCCAGCAGCTTGGGGATAGAACGAGGGAAGAATGAAAAACTGTTTTTT,CASSLGIERGKNEKLFF
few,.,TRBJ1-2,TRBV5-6,TGTGCCAGCAGCTTGCTAGGTTTGACTAACTATGGCTACACCTTC,CASSLLGLTNYGYTF
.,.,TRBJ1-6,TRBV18,TGTGCCAGCTCCCAGGGGAATAATTCACCCCTCCACTTT,CASSQGNNSPLHF
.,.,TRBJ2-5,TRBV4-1,TGCGCCAGCAGCCCACCCCTGGGCGGTGGGGCCCAGTACTTC,CASSPPLGGGAQYF
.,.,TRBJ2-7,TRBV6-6,TGTGCCAGCAGTTACTCCTACATGGGTCGGTCCTACGAGCAGTACTTC,CASSYSYMGRSYEQYF
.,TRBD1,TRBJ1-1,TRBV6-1,TGTGCCAGCAGTGTACAGGGGACAAACACTGAAGCTTTCTTT,CASSVQGTNTEAFF
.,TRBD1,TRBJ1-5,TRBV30,TGTGCCTTGAGACAGGGGAAGGGCAATCAGCCCCAGCATTTT,CALRQGKGNQPQHF
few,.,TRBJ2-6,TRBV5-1,TGCGCCAGCAGCCCCACTCTGGGCAACGTCCTGACTTTC,CASSPTLGNVLTF
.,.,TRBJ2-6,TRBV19,TGTGCCAGTAACCGGGTGGGTTTTGTCCCCTCTGGGGCCAACGTCCTGACTTTC,CASNRVGFVPSGANVLTF
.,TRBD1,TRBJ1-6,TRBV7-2,TGTGCCAGCAGCTCCCAGGGGGGGAGAGATTCACCCCTCCACTTT,CASSSQGGRDSPLHF
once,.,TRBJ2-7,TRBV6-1,TGTGCCAGCAGTCCGACGGCTTCCTCCTCCTACGAGCAGTACTTC,CASSPTASSSYEQYF
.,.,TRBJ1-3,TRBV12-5,TGTGCTAGTGGTTTGGTTCTGGGTACTGGAAACACCATATATTTT,CASGLVLGTGNTIYF
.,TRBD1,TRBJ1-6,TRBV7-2,TGTGCCAGCAGTTCTACTGGACAGGGGAATTCACCCCTCCACTTT,CASSSTGQGNSPLHF
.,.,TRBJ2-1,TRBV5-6,TGTGCCAGCAGCTTGGACAGGAGTAATGAGCAGTTCTTC,CASSLDRSNEQFF
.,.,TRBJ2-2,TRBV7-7,TGTGCCAGCAGCTTAGCACAGGCGGGGACCGGGGAGCTGTTTTTT,CASSLAQAGTGELFF
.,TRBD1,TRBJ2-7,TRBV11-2,TGTGCCAGCAGCGTGCACGGGACAGGGGTAGTCGAGCAGTACTTC,CASSVHGTGVVEQYF